This record covers a single T cell receptor beta chain. The CDR3 contains 17 residues. With 4 bases clipped from V and 3 bases from J, the junction kept 10 bases outside the gene matches. CDR1 is SGHRS, CDR2 YFSETQ, per germline. Produced via immunoSEQ multiplex PCR; TCRdb's table is partial and in-frame only. The top ten clones hold 0.36% of a sample with about 2.4 million clones, 80% to 95% of them seen once. The data were taken from a study of shared clonotypes between healthy human individuals. Input material: naive CD4+ T cells from PBMCs. Subset indicated: CD45RA+ positively selected. This TCR derives from a man in his late teens or twenties in good health. Some clones in this sample may be carry-over from other donors' samples. This chain joins TRBV5-1 and TRBJ2-1; 10 bases map to TRBD2. This CDR3 reads CASSANSGLADYNEQFF. In DNA, the CDR3 is TGCGCCAGCAGCGCAAACTCAGGACTAGCGGACTACAATGAGCAGTTCTTC.